This T cell receptor (beta chain) was profiled in a study of T-cell memory formation after mild COVID-19 (dated by TCRdb to the early 2020s). Concerning the study at large: Most TCR sequence clusters were specific to one of the two donors. In two donors, T-cell clones that expanded and contracted after mild COVID-19 were followed by sequencing TCRalpha and TCRbeta repertoires longitudinally. Two young, previously healthy adult volunteers, one female and one male, were included in the cohort. Results the study describes overall, beyond this receptor: Contracting CD4+ clones were found mainly in CM and EM memory subsets, while CD8+ clones were enriched in EMRA. SARS-CoV-2 specificity was not confirmed for the second-wave clones peaking on day 37. Clones that contracted from day 15 to 85 showed balanced CD4/CD8 phenotypes, whereas a second wave of clones that expanded from day 15 to 37 leaned towards CD4+. Only two mild cases were covered by the study, and larger cohorts that include severe cases with pre-infection samples were considered necessary. The detection of some responding clones in pre-infection memory suggests that pre-existing cross-reactive memory T cells joined the SARS-CoV-2 response.

From the cysteine up to the phenylalanine, the CDR3 has a length of 15 residues. Of all the DNA, just the CDR3 is kept, 45 bases in frame from base 1. Via the germline V gene, CDR1 is SGHVS and CDR2 FQNEAQ. V lost 4 bases and J lost 0 bases, and the count of bases not matched to a germline gene is 4. Instrument used: Illumina NovaSeq 6000. TCRalpha and TCRbeta cDNA libraries were built by 5'RACE with constant-segment primers, adding sample barcodes and unique molecular identifiers. RNA was extracted from every sample with Trizol reagent. Amplification of the libraries took two PCR steps, and the second step added a second sample barcode plus Illumina TruSeq adapters. Sequencing of libraries was performed on an Illumina NovaSeq with 2 x 150 bp paired-end reads. Regarding the original processing steps: The reads were demultiplexed and collapsed into UMI-guided consensus sequences using migec v1.2.7. Using mixcr v2.1.11, UMI consensuses were aligned to TRA and TRB V and J templates and then assembled into clonotypes. Expanded or contracted clonotypes were those called significant by both edgeR and NoisET, with noise models trained on biological replicates. For edgeR calls, a false discovery rate-adjusted p below 0.01 and a log2 fold-change threshold of 1 were applied. PCA with hierarchical clustering of max-normalized trajectories of the 1000 most abundant clonotypes was used as exploratory dynamics analysis. Separately sequenced CD4+ and CD8+ repertoires were used to assign a CD4 or CD8 phenotype to each responding clone. The public reads were run again by TCRdb, first through fastp at Q25 and then through MiXCR, and only productive beta chains were kept. Rows with a matching CDR3 protein are joined into one entry that keeps the most common DNA and genes. V and J calls and clone size were set by TCRdb, not the authors. In this sample the table shows some 450,000 distinct CDR3 sequences, under 20% of which occur a single time. Of the sample, 20% to 25% falls within the top ten clones.

Ficoll-Paque density gradient centrifugation was used to isolate PBMCs. This clonotype has ten or more counts. The antigen it recognizes is unknown. No base qualities exist here, and no much larger clone lies one base off it. The sequenced sample consisted of PBMCs or a T cell subset sorted from them (not recorded which). The receptor chain draws on TRBV7-8 and TRBJ1-1, with TRBD1 identical over 8 junction bases. This clonotype was obtained from a man aged 18 to 30 who had mild COVID-19 (a few samples of this study predate the infection). The sample titles of this study are shuffled in the database, so cell type and time point are left out; the donor was told from shared clones. The DNA reads TGTGCCAGCAGCTCCCAGGGACAGGTGAACACTGAAGCTTTCTTT. Translated, this is CASSSQGQVNTEAFF. The variable domain in full, with residues beyond the CDR3 obtained from the reference TRBV7-8 and TRBJ1-1 genes, is GAGVSQSPRYKVAKRGQDVALRCDPISGHVSLFWYQQALGQGPEFLTYFQNEAQLDKSGLPSDRFFAERPEGSVSTLKIQRTQQEDSAVYLCASSSQGQVNTEAFFGQGTRLTVV.